These 8 T cell receptor beta chains were sequenced from one sample in a study of T-cell memory formation after mild COVID-19. TCRdb re-derived calls from the 5' RACE reads in MiXCR, one entry per CDR3 protein. The sample has 100,000 to 150,000 distinct CDR3 sequences, about 16% seen once. The sequenced sample consisted of PBMCs or a T cell subset sorted from them (not recorded which). These receptor sequences come from an adult woman who had mild COVID-19 (a few samples of this study predate the infection). Cell type and time point are not known.

The V and J genes are TRBV4-1 and TRBJ2-2, with 7 bases aligning to TRBD2. The CDR3 sequence is 14 residues long. Germline values: CDR1 MGHRA, CDR2 YSYEKL. Germline trimming cut 10 bases from V and 5 bases from J; bases unmatched to any gene: 10. The CDR3 sequence is CATNRGRGTGELFF. In nucleotides, the CDR3 is TGCGCCACCAACCGGGGGAGGGGTACCGGGGAGCTGTTTTTT.

This clonotype has more than one count but fewer than ten. This rearrangement joins TRBV9 to TRBJ2-3; D uncertain. The CDR3 consists of 14 residues. Germline V gene sequence: CDR1 SGDLS, CDR2 YYNGEE. V gave up 4 bases and J gave up 0 bases, with 9 bases separating them. The CDR3 loop is CASSSSGSTDTQYF. In nucleotides, the CDR3 is TGTGCCAGCAGCTCCTCTGGGAGCACAGATACGCAGTATTTT.

The CDR3 region is CASSYSGTEVDIQYF. Here the CDR3 DNA reads TGTGCCAGCAGTTACTCGGGGACAGAGGTCGACATTCAGTACTTC. The genes are TRBV6-2 or TRBV6-3 and TRBJ2-4; 7 bases align to TRBD1. The trim removed 0 bases at V and 8 bases at J, leaving 7 bases unmatched. Per the germline V gene, CDR1 is MNHEY and CDR2 is SVGEGT. The CDR3 is 15 amino acids.

The rearrangement joins TRBV29-1 to TRBJ2-3; TRBD1 is a possible D gene (6 bases). Per the germline V gene, CDR1 is SQVTM and CDR2 is ANQGSEA. This CDR3 has 14 amino acids. Trimming pared 5 bases from V and 6 bases from J, leaving 18 bases between. Here the CDR3 reads CSVFVSQGSDTQYF. The CDR3 region has the DNA TGCAGCGTTTTCGTATCACAGGGAAGTGATACGCAGTATTTT.

This clonotype was counted between two and nine times. The J gene is TRBJ1-2, the V gene TRBV5-1; TRBD1 matches 7 bases. J lost 4 bases, V lost 4 bases, and 7 bases had no gene match. The CDR3 sequence is 14 residues long. The germline V gene has CDR1 SGHRS and CDR2 YFSETQ. Here the CDR3 reads CASSLGQVGYGYTF. CDR3 bases: TGCGCCAGCAGCCTAGGACAGGTGGGCTATGGCTACACCTTC.

This clonotype was picked up one time. The chain joins TRBV6-5 to TRBJ1-1, with D possibly matching TRBD1 (5 bases). This CDR3 is 15 amino acids long. The germline V and J ends were trimmed by 0 bases and 4 bases, with 12 bases remaining between them. Germline-derived CDR1 and CDR2 are MNHEY and SVGAGI. CDR3 in amino acids: CASSYSFGGFTEAFF. The CDR3 region has the DNA TGTGCCAGCAGTTACTCTTTCGGGGGGTTCACTGAAGCTTTCTTT.

DNA for the CDR3: TGCGCCAGCAGCTTGGAAGGGCATTCAGATTCACCCCTCCACTTT. It yields the protein CASSLEGHSDSPLHF. V gene TRBV5-1 combines with J gene TRBJ1-6; D is undetermined. CDR1 SGHRS and CDR2 YFSETQ come from the germline V gene. The CDR3 is 15 residues long. V dropped 0 bases and J dropped 8 bases, with 12 bases sitting between them.

The DNA for the CDR3 is TGTGCCACCGGAACAGGGGGCGCTTCCTACAATGAGCAGTTCTTC. Translating gives CATGTGGASYNEQFF. V and J are TRBV25-1 and TRBJ2-1, with 9 bases aligning to TRBD1. Per the germline V gene, CDR1 is MGHDK and CDR2 is SYGVNS. The CDR3 is 15 amino acids. V lost 10 bases and J lost 1; bases outside the gene matches: 8.